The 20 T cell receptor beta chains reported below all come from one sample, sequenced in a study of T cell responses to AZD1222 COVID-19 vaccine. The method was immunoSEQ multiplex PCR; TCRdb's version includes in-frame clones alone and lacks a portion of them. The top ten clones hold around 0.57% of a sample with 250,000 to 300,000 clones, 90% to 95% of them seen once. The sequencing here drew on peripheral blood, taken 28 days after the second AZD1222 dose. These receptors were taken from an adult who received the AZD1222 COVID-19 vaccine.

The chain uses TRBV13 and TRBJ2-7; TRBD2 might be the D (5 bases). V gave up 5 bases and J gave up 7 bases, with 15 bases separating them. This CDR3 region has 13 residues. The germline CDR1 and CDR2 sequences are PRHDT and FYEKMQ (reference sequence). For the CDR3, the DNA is TGTGCCAGCAGCCAACAGACGGGCGGGGAGCAGTACTTC. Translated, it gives CASSQQTGGEQYF.

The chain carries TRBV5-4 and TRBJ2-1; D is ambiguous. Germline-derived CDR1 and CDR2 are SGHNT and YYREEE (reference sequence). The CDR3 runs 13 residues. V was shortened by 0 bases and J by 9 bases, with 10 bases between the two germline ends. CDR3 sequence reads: CASSLGRNSEQFF. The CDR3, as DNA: TGTGCCAGCAGCTTGGGGAGAAACAGTGAGCAGTTCTTC.

The CDR3 sequence is CASSAGVFEQFF. The CDR3 DNA reads TGTGCCAGCTCGGCGGGAGTTTTTGAGCAGTTCTTC. The rearrangement uses TRBV12-3 or TRBV12-4 and TRBJ2-1; 7 bases agree with TRBD2. The CDR3 is made up of 12 amino acids. V was clipped by 8 bases and J by 9 bases; unmatched bases: 7.

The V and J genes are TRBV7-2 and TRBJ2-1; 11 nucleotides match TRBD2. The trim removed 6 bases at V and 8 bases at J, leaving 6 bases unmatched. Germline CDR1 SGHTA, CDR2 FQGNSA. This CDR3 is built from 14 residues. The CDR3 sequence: CASRTSGRRDEQFF. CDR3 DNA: TGTGCCAGCAGAACTAGCGGGAGAAGGGATGAGCAGTTCTTC.

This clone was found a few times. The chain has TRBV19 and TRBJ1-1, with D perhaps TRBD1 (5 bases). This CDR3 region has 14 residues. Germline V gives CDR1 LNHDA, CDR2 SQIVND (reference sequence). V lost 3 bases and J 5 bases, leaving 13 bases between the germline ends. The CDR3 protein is CASSMGGVTTEAFF. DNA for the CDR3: TGTGCCAGTAGTATGGGGGGTGTTACGACTGAAGCTTTCTTT.

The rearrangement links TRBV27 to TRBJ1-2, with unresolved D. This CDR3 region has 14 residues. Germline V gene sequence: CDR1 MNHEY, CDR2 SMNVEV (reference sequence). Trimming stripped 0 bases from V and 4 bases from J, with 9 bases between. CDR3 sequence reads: CASSLSNGFYGYTF. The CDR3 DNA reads TGTGCCAGCAGTTTATCGAACGGGTTCTATGGCTACACCTTC.

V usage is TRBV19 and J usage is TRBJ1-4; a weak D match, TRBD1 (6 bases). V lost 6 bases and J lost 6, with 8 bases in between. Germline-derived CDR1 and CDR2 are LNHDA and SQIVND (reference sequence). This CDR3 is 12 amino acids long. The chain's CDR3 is CASRYRDEKLFF. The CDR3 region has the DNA TGTGCCAGTAGGTACAGGGATGAAAAACTGTTTTTT. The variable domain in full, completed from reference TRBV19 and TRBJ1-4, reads DGGITQSPKYLFRKEGQNVTLSCEQNLNHDAMYWYRQDPGQGLRLIYYSQIVNDFQKGDIAEGYSVSREKKESFPLTVTSAQKNPTAFYLCASRYRDEKLFFGSGTQLSVL.

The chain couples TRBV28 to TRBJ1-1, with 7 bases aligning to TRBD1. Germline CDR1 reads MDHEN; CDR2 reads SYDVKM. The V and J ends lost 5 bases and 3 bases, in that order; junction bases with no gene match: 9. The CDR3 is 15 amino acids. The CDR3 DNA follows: TGTGCCAGCAGTCCCTACCCACAGGGGCACACTGAAGCTTTCTTT. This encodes CASSPYPQGHTEAFF.

The CDR3 here is CASSGPGRAFGYTF. CDR3 sequence (DNA): TGTGCCAGCAGTGGGCCAGGGCGGGCGTTCGGCTACACCTTC. This chain links TRBV25-1 with TRBJ1-2, with D perhaps matching TRBD1 (5 bases). V was shortened by 4 bases and J by 8 bases, with 17 bases between the two germline ends. The CDR3 spans 14 residues. Germline V CDR1 and CDR2: MGHDK, SYGVNS.

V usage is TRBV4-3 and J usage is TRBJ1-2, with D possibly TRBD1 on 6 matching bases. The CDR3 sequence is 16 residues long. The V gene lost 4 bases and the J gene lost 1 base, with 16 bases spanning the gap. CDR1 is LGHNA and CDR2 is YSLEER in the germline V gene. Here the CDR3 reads CASSPQTGALNYGYTF. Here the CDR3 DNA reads TGCGCCAGCAGCCCCCAGACAGGCGCTCTTAACTATGGCTACACCTTC.

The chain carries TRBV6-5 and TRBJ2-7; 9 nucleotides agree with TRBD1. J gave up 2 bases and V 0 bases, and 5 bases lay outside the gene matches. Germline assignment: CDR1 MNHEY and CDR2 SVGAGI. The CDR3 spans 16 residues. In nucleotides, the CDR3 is TGTGCCAGCAGTTACTCACGTAGACAGGGGGCCTACGAGCAGTACTTC. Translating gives CASSYSRRQGAYEQYF.

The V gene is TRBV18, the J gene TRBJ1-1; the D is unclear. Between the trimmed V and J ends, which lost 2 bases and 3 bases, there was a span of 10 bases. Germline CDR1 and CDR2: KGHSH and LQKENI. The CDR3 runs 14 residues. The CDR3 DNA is TGTGCCAGCTCACCAACGCGGAGTTACACTGAAGCTTTCTTT. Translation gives CASSPTRSYTEAFF. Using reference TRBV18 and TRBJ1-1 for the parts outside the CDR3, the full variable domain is NAGVMQNPRHLVRRRGQEARLRCSPMKGHSHVYWYRQLPEEGLKFMVYLQKENIIDESGMPKERFSAEFPKEGPSILRIQQVVRGDSAAYFCASSPTRSYTEAFFGQGTRLTVV.

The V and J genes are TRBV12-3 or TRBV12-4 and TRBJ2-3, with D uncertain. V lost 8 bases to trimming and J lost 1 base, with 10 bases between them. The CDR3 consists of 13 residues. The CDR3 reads CASRFVGTDTQYF. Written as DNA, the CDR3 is TGTGCCAGCCGCTTCGTCGGCACAGATACGCAGTATTTT.

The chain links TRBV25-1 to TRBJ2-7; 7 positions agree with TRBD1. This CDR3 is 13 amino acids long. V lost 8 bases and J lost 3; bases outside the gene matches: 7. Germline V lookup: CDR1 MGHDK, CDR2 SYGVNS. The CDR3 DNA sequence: TGTGCCAGCCAGGGACAGCAGAACTACGAGCAGTACTTC. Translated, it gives CASQGQQNYEQYF.

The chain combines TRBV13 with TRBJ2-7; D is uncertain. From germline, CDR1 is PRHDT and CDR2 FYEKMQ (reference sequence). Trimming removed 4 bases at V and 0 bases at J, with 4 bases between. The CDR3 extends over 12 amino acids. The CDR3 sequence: CASSSSSYEQYF. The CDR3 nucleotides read TGTGCCAGCAGCTCGAGCTCCTACGAGCAGTACTTC. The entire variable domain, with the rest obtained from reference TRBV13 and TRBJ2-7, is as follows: AAGVIQSPRHLIKEKRETATLKCYPIPRHDTVYWYQQGPGQDPQFLISFYEKMQSDKGSIPDRFSAQQFSDYHSELNMSSLELGDSALYFCASSSSSYEQYFGPGTRLTVT.

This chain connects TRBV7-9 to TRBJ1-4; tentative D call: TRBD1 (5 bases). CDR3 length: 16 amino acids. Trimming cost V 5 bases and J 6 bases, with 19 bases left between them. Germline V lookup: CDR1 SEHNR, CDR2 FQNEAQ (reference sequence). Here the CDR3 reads CASSPLSSLGDEKLFF. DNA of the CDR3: TGTGCCAGCAGCCCTCTTAGTTCCCTGGGGGATGAAAAACTGTTTTTT.

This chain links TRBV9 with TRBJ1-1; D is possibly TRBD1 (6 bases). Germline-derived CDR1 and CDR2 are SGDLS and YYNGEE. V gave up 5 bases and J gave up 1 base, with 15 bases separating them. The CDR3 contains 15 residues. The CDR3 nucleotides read TGTGCCAGCAGTGGAACGGGGGCAGCGAACACTGAAGCTTTCTTT. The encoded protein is CASSGTGAANTEAFF.

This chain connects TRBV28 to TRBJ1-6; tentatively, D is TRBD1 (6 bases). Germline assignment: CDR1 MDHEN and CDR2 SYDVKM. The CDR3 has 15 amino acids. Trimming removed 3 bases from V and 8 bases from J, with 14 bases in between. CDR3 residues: CASSFADRGYSPLHF. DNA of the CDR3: TGTGCCAGCAGTTTCGCGGACAGAGGTTATTCACCCCTCCACTTT.

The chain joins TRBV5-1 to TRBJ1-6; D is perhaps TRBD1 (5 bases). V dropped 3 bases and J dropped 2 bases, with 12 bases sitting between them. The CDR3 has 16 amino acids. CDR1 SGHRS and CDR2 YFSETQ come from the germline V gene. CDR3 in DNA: TGCGCCAGCAGCTCCGGGGGGACCACCTATAATTCACCCCTCCACTTT. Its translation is CASSSGGTTYNSPLHF.

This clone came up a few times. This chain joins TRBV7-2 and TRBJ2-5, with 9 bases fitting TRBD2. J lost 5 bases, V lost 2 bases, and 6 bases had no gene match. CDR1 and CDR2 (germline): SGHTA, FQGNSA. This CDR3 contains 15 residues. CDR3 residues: CASSLIAGDSETQYF. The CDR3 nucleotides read TGTGCCAGCAGCTTAATAGCGGGAGATAGTGAGACCCAGTACTTC.